This is a list of T cell receptor beta chains from one sample in a study of T cell clonotyping in hematopoietic cell transplantation. Repertoires were generated with immunoSEQ multiplex PCR, while TCRdb's copy carries only in-frame clones and drops some. The sample has roughly 11,000 clones, about 88% seen once. Specimen: peripheral blood mononuclear cells. The receptors come from a human donor who either received an allogeneic hematopoietic cell transplant for a myeloid malignancy or was a related donor (not recorded which). Some clones in this sample may be carry-over from other donors' samples. Each CDR3 is given with its conserved first and last residue. D genes are given only for firm matches. Rows may omit the clone size; those that give it use once, few, many or a size class.

>-|TRBV7-6|TRBJ2-4|-
CASSPGRPPQNIQYF
TGTGCCAGCAGCCCGGGCAGACCTCCTCAAAACATTCAGTACTTC
>-|TRBV11-3|TRBJ2-2|-
CASSPRNLANTGELFF
TGTGCCAGCAGCCCCCGAAATCTCGCGAACACCGGGGAGCTGTTTTTT
>-|TRBV7-2|TRBJ2-7|TRBD1
CASSLGQGAYEQYF
TGTGCCAGCAGCTTAGGACAGGGTGCCTACGAGCAGTACTTC
>-|TRBV9|TRBJ2-6|-
CASSPEGTRASGANVLTF
TGTGCCAGCAGCCCAGAGGGAACACGCGCGTCTGGGGCCAACGTCCTGACTTTC
>-|TRBV6-6|TRBJ2-7|TRBD1
CASSTSGTGPYEQYF
TGTGCCAGCAGTACCTCCGGGACAGGGCCTTACGAGCAGTACTTC
>-|TRBV9|TRBJ1-3|-
CASSVSGNTIYF
TGTGCCAGCAGCGTAAGTGGAAACACCATATATTTT
>-|TRBV29-1|TRBJ1-5|-
CSARVSNQPQHF
TGCAGCGCCCGGGTTAGCAATCAGCCCCAGCATTTT
>-|TRBV7-9|TRBJ2-7|TRBD2
CASSHGGGLVYEQYF
TGTGCCAGCAGCCATGGGGGAGGACTAGTGTACGAGCAGTACTTC
>-|TRBV7-9|TRBJ1-5|-
CASSSTRQGDGQPQHF
TGTGCCAGCAGCTCAACCCGGCAGGGAGACGGTCAGCCCCAGCATTTT
>-|TRBV2|TRBJ2-1|TRBD2
CASSVLAGGIIRGLDEQFF
TGTGCCAGCAGCGTACTAGCGGGGGGGATCATCCGAGGACTCGATGAGCAGTTCTTC
>once|TRBV5-4|TRBJ1-4|-
CASSSEMNEKLFF
TGTGCCAGCAGCTCGGAGATGAATGAAAAACTGTTTTTT
>-|TRBV5-4|TRBJ1-2|-
CASSLVGVANYGYTF
TGTGCCAGCAGCTTGGTGGGGGTAGCTAACTATGGCTACACCTTC
>-|TRBV7-8|TRBJ1-1|TRBD1
CASSLRQGATNFIPEAFF
TGTGCCAGCAGCTTAAGACAGGGGGCAACGAATTTTATCCCTGAAGCTTTCTTT
>-|TRBV18|TRBJ2-5|-
CASSPNNQETQYF
TGTGCCAGCTCACCAAACAACCAAGAGACCCAGTACTTC
>-|TRBV19|TRBJ1-5|-
CASITGHNQPQHF
TGTGCCAGTATTACCGGACACAATCAGCCCCAGCATTTT
>-|TRBV30|TRBJ2-7|-
CAWSTSYEQYF
TGTGCCTGGAGCACCTCCTACGAGCAGTACTTC
>-|TRBV11-1|TRBJ1-3|-
CASSLEGSGNTIYF
TGTGCCAGCAGCTTAGAGGGATCTGGAAACACCATATATTTT